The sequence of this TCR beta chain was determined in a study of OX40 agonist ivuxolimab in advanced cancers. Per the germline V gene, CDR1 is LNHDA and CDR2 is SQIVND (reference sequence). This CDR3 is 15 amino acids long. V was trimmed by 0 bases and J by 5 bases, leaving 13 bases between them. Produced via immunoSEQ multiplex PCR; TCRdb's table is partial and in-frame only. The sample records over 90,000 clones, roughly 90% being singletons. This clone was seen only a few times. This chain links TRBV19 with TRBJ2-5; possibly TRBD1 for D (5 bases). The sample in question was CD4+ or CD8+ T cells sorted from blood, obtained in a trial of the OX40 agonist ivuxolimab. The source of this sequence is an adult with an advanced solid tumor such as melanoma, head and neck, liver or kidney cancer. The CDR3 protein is CASSIDPSRVETQYF. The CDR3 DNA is TGTGCCAGTAGTATAGATCCGTCCAGGGTGGAGACCCAGTACTTC.